Included here is one TCR beta chain sequence, with context. The entry originates in a study of blood T cell repertoires in COVID-19. On the study more broadly: From the United States, Italy and Spain came samples of acute and convalescent COVID-19.

CDR1 and CDR2 from the germline V gene are SNHLY and FYNNEI. There are 14 residues in the CDR3. V lost 4 bases, J lost 6 bases, and 13 bases lay in between. The data were produced by immunoSEQ multiplex PCR, yet TCRdb's version contains in-frame clones alone and is incomplete. The sample records about 240,000 clones, about 86% being singletons. This TCR was sampled from a woman aged 40 to 50 with acute COVID-19. The sample comprised PBMCs or T cells enriched from blood (not recorded which). V is TRBV2 and J is TRBJ1-5, with a weak D call TRBD1 (6 bases). CDR3 sequence: CASSARGASQPQHF. As DNA, the CDR3 is TGTGCCAGCAGTGCGCGGGGGGCGAGTCAGCCCCAGCATTTT. Looking up the rest from reference TRBV2 and TRBJ1-5 gives the full variable domain: EPEVTQTPSHQVTQMGQEVILRCVPISNHLYFYWYRQILGQKVEFLVSFYNNEISEKSEIFDDQFSVERPDGSNFTLKIRSTKLEDSAMYFCASSARGASQPQHFGDGTRLSIL.